Shown below are 27 T cell receptor beta chains from a single sample sequenced in a study of CD4 T cells in relation to SARS-CoV-2 and coronaviruses. These TCRs are of unknown antigen specificity. CD4+ T cells from unexposed donors were obtained before the COVID-19 pandemic (2011-2018). The cells were cultured for about ten days before CD4+ T cells were isolated. Produced via immunoSEQ multiplex PCR; TCRdb's table is partial and in-frame only. This repertoire shows around 16,000 clones, 76% found once; its top ten account for approximately 30%. The sequenced sample was CD4+ T cells from PBMCs, cultured in vitro. All receptors derive from a human donor in good health.

This clone showed up just a few times. The genes are TRBV3-1 (or the pseudogene TRBV3-2) and TRBJ1-2, with 8 bases fitting TRBD1. This CDR3 spans 15 amino acids. V lost 3 bases, J lost 4 bases, and 7 bases stayed unmatched. Germline lookup yields CDR1 LGHDT and CDR2 YNNKEL (reference sequence). For the CDR3, the DNA is TGTGCCAGCAGCCATATAAGGACAGGGACCTATGGCTACACCTTC. The encoded protein is CASSHIRTGTYGYTF.

The J gene is TRBJ2-7, the V gene TRBV27, with 10 positions matching TRBD2. With 7 bases clipped from V and 4 bases from J, the junction kept 4 bases outside the gene matches. The CDR3 contains 13 residues. The germline gives CDR1 MNHEY, CDR2 SMNVEV (reference sequence). CDR3 sequence (DNA): TGTGCCAGCAAGCGGGAGGGCCCGTACGAGCAGTACTTC. It specifies CASKREGPYEQYF.

The gene calls are TRBV24-1 and TRBJ2-2; D is undetermined. CDR1 is KGHDR and CDR2 is SFDVKD in the germline V gene. Trimming shortened V by 4 bases and J by 2 bases, and 13 bases separated the two germline ends. The CDR3 is 16 amino acids. The CDR3 DNA reads TGTGCCACCAGTGACCCGTCCCGATTAAACACCGGGGAGCTGTTTTTT. The encoded protein is CATSDPSRLNTGELFF.

The chain carries TRBV7-9 and TRBJ2-3; D is perhaps TRBD1 (5 bases). The CDR3 covers 15 residues. Trimming cost V 3 bases and J 3 bases, with 13 bases left between them. The germline V gene has CDR1 SEHNR and CDR2 FQNEAQ (reference sequence). CDR3 nucleotide sequence: TGTGCCAGCAGCTTTCGGCAGGACATAACAGATACGCAGTATTTT. It is translated as CASSFRQDITDTQYF.

This clone occurred a few times. The genes are TRBV12-3 or TRBV12-4 and TRBJ1-2, with D perhaps matching TRBD1 (5 bases). V dropped 8 bases and J dropped 0 bases, with 7 bases sitting between them. There are 12 residues in the CDR3. The DNA of the CDR3 is TGTGCCAGCTCAGGGTCTAACTATGGCTACACCTTC. Translation: CASSGSNYGYTF.

The V and J genes are TRBV11-2 and TRBJ2-5, with D perhaps TRBD1 or TRBD2 (5 bases each). The CDR3 sequence is 16 residues long. CDR1 and CDR2 from the germline V gene are SGHAT and FQNNGV. The V end lost 1 base, the J end lost 2 bases, and 14 bases lay between the germline ends. The CDR3 is CASSLGGTPGQETQYF. The CDR3 DNA sequence: TGTGCCAGCAGCTTAGGGGGGACCCCGGGACAAGAGACCCAGTACTTC. The variable domain in full, with the rest retrieved from reference TRBV11-2 and TRBJ2-5, is EAGVAQSPRYKIIEKRQSVAFWCNPISGHATLYWYQQILGQGPKLLIQFQNNGVVDDSQLPKDRFSAERLKGVDSTLKIQPAKLEDSAVYLCASSLGGTPGQETQYFGPGTRLLVL.

The chain links TRBV2 to TRBJ2-7; D gene ambiguous. Germline loops: CDR1 SNHLY, CDR2 FYNNEI. The CDR3 covers 11 residues. Trimming removed 6 bases at V and 4 bases at J, with 7 bases between. The CDR3 protein is CASRAEYEQYF. In DNA form, the CDR3 reads TGTGCCAGCAGGGCGGAGTACGAGCAGTACTTC. The entire variable domain, with the rest obtained from reference TRBV2 and TRBJ2-7, is as follows: EPEVTQTPSHQVTQMGQEVILRCVPISNHLYFYWYRQILGQKVEFLVSFYNNEISEKSEIFDDQFSVERPDGSNFTLKIRSTKLEDSAMYFCASRAEYEQYFGPGTRLTVT.

The chain employs TRBV10-1 and TRBJ2-2; 10 bases align to TRBD2. This CDR3 is 15 amino acids long. CDR1 and CDR2 (germline): WNHNN, SYGVQD (reference sequence). The ends lost 3 bases at V and 5 bases at J; junction bases unmatched: 3. CDR3 coding DNA: TGCGCCAGCAGTGATACTAGCGGGGAAACCGGGGAGCTGTTTTTT. Translation: CASSDTSGETGELFF.

The chain carries TRBV18 and TRBJ1-1; D may be TRBD1 (5 bases). Trimming removed 3 bases at V and 3 bases at J, with 14 bases between. The CDR3 runs 15 residues. Germline V gene sequence: CDR1 KGHSH, CDR2 LQKENI. The DNA of the CDR3 is TGTGCCAGCTCACCCCTGGGGGTCGTGGACACTGAAGCTTTCTTT. Residues: CASSPLGVVDTEAFF.

V and J are TRBV5-1 and TRBJ2-1, with D maybe TRBD2 (6 bases). CDR1 is SGHRS and CDR2 is YFSETQ in the germline V gene. The germline V and J ends were trimmed by 0 bases and 4 bases, with 11 bases remaining between them. CDR3 length equals 15 residues. DNA of the CDR3: TGCGCCAGCAGCTTGGCCACGGGACTTTACAATGAGCAGTTCTTC. It yields the protein CASSLATGLYNEQFF.

In its sample, this clone ranks as medium-sized. The chain recombines TRBV24-1 with TRBJ2-5; TRBD1 is a possible D gene (6 bases). Germline loops: CDR1 KGHDR, CDR2 SFDVKD. This CDR3 has 12 residues. V was shortened by 5 bases and J by 5 bases, with 8 bases between the two germline ends. The CDR3 spells CATSVTGETQYF. CDR3 DNA sequence: TGTGCCACCAGTGTCACAGGGGAGACCCAGTACTTC.

This clone was detected only a few times. The chain has TRBV7-3 and TRBJ2-6; no clear D gene. Germline CDR1 is SGHTA and CDR2 is FQGTGA. With 0 bases removed from V and 2 bases from J, the gap between germline ends came to 5 bases. The CDR3 contains 15 residues. The CDR3 coding sequence is TGTGCCAGCAGCTTAACGTCCGCTGGGGCCAACGTCCTGACTTTC. As protein: CASSLTSAGANVLTF.

This clone appeared once. The J gene is TRBJ1-6, the V gene TRBV6-5; D unresolved. The ends were cut back, 2 bases at V and 9 bases at J, with 11 bases in the middle. Germline V gives CDR1 MNHEY, CDR2 SVGAGI. The CDR3 is 14 residues long. The CDR3 DNA reads TGTGCCAGCAGTTACCATGCTCCGGGTTCACCCCTCCACTTT. Amino acids: CASSYHAPGSPLHF.

The chain uses TRBV6-5 and TRBJ2-7; 10 bases align to TRBD2. The CDR3 covers 14 residues. From germline, CDR1 is MNHEY and CDR2 SVGAGI. J was trimmed by 2 bases and V by 6 bases; bases with no gene match: 4. CDR3 residues: CASSRTSGPYEQYF. CDR3 DNA sequence: TGTGCCAGCAGCCGGACTAGCGGACCCTACGAGCAGTACTTC.

The chain combines TRBV10-3 with TRBJ2-1; a weak D match, TRBD2 (5 bases). CDR3 length: 13 residues. Germline CDR1 and CDR2: ENHRY and SYGVKD. Between the trimmed V and J ends, which lost 6 bases and 9 bases, there was a span of 15 bases. The CDR3 region is CAIRSPLGGEQFF. CDR3 DNA sequence: TGTGCCATCAGGTCCCCATTAGGAGGTGAGCAGTTCTTC.

The chain couples TRBV19 to TRBJ1-5; possible D gene TRBD1, 5 bases. Trimming shortened V by 3 bases and J by 7 bases, and 10 bases separated the two germline ends. CDR3 size: 13 residues. Germline-derived CDR1 and CDR2 are LNHDA and SQIVND (reference sequence). The CDR3 sequence is CASSIQGGQPQHF. The CDR3 nucleotides read TGTGCCAGTAGTATTCAGGGCGGGCAGCCCCAGCATTTT. Looking up the rest from reference TRBV19 and TRBJ1-5 gives the full variable domain: DGGITQSPKYLFRKEGQNVTLSCEQNLNHDAMYWYRQDPGQGLRLIYYSQIVNDFQKGDIAEGYSVSREKKESFPLTVTSAQKNPTAFYLCASSIQGGQPQHFGDGTRLSIL.

The chain couples TRBV6-5 to TRBJ1-1; D remains unclear. Trimming took off 4 bases at V and 4 bases at J, with 13 bases between the two ends. The germline V gene encodes CDR1 MNHEY and CDR2 SVGAGI. The CDR3 is made up of 14 amino acids. CDR3 DNA: TGTGCCAGCAGTTCGAACAGTCTTGGCACTGAAGCTTTCTTT. This sequence encodes CASSSNSLGTEAFF.

This chain uses TRBV3-1 (or the pseudogene TRBV3-2) with TRBJ1-5; maybe TRBD1 (6 bases). Trimming removed 0 bases from V and 5 bases from J, with 11 bases in between. In germline, CDR1 is LGHDT, CDR2 YNNKEL (reference sequence). The CDR3 contains 15 residues. The CDR3 region is CASSQEPGAHQPQHF. CDR3 in DNA: TGTGCCAGCAGCCAAGAACCAGGGGCGCATCAGCCCCAGCATTTT.

The V call is TRBV5-1, the J call TRBJ1-6, with TRBD1 as a possible D gene (6 bases). The CDR3 covers 15 residues. V was pared by 6 bases and J by 8 bases, with 18 bases between. Germline V CDR1 and CDR2: SGHRS, YFSETQ. Written as DNA, the CDR3 is TGCGCCAGCATCTCTTTCGGGGGCGATTATTCACCCCTCCACTTT. As protein: CASISFGGDYSPLHF.

V gene TRBV6-5 combines with J gene TRBJ2-6; D ambiguous. Looked up from germline, CDR1 is MNHEY and CDR2 is SVGAGI. The CDR3 is 15 amino acids. Trimming took off 6 bases at V and 0 bases at J, with 9 bases between the two ends. For the CDR3, the DNA is TGTGCCAGCAGCTCCGTTGGCTCTGGGGCCAACGTCCTGACTTTC. It encodes CASSSVGSGANVLTF.

The CDR3 nucleotides are TGTGCCAGCTCACCAAAGTCAGGGACTAACTATGGCTACACCTTC. It is translated as CASSPKSGTNYGYTF. The rearrangement uses TRBV18 and TRBJ1-2, with a weak D call TRBD1 (5 bases). V lost 2 bases, J lost 0 bases, and 10 bases lay in between. The CDR3 spans 15 residues. CDR1 is KGHSH, CDR2 LQKENI, per germline.

For the CDR3, the DNA is TGTGCCAGCAGCTTGCTCGGGGGGCACATTCAGTACTTC. This translates into CASSLLGGHIQYF. This sequence joins TRBV5-8 and TRBJ2-4, with D possibly matching TRBD2 (7 bases). Germline V gene lookup returns CDR1 SGHTS and CDR2 YDEGEE. The V gene lost 1 base and the J gene lost 8 bases, with 10 bases spanning the gap. CDR3 length equals 13 residues.

The gene calls are TRBV30 and TRBJ2-4; D gene uncertain. Looked up from germline, CDR1 is GTSNPN and CDR2 is SVGIG (reference sequence). The CDR3 has 15 residues. V dropped 4 bases and J dropped 0 bases, with 13 bases sitting between them. The CDR3 DNA is TGTGCCTGGACCCTTTCTGGTCTAGCCAAAAACATTCAGTACTTC. Encoded protein: CAWTLSGLAKNIQYF.

This sequence joins TRBV6-1 and TRBJ2-7, with D tentatively TRBD1 or TRBD2 (5 bases each). From germline, CDR1 is MNHNS and CDR2 SASEGT. V shed 2 bases and J shed 5 bases, with 13 bases lying between them. The CDR3 contains 14 residues. The CDR3 DNA sequence: TGTGCCAGCAGTGAAAGCTGGGGACGCAACGAGCAGTACTTC. As protein: CASSESWGRNEQYF.

This clone occurred a few times. The CDR3, as DNA: TGTGCCAGCTCACCGCATCCCACAGGGGGCACTGAAGCTTTCTTT. Translation: CASSPHPTGGTEAFF. The chain couples TRBV18 to TRBJ1-1; 8 bases are shared with TRBD1. Per germline, CDR1 KGHSH and CDR2 LQKENI. This CDR3 is 15 amino acids long. V lost 3 bases, J lost 4 bases, and 7 bases stayed unmatched. Supplemented by reference TRBV18 and TRBJ1-1, the full variable domain reads NAGVMQNPRHLVRRRGQEARLRCSPMKGHSHVYWYRQLPEEGLKFMVYLQKENIIDESGMPKERFSAEFPKEGPSILRIQQVVRGDSAAYFCASSPHPTGGTEAFFGQGTRLTVV.

V usage is TRBV7-9 and J usage is TRBJ2-3; D might be TRBD2 (6 bases). Trimming took off 5 bases at V and 4 bases at J, with 13 bases between the two ends. Germline V gene data show CDR1 as SEHNR and CDR2 as FQNEAQ (reference sequence). The CDR3 runs 14 residues. Written as DNA, the CDR3 is TGTGCCAGCAGCCAGACTAGTATTCCAGATACGCAGTATTTT. Encoded protein: CASSQTSIPDTQYF.

The sample holds a few counts of this clone. The chain joins TRBV6-5 to TRBJ1-1; D remains ambiguous. The V end lost 4 bases, the J end lost 5 bases, and 8 bases lay between the germline ends. CDR1 is MNHEY and CDR2 is SVGAGI in the germline V gene. The CDR3 spans 12 residues. CDR3 sequence reads: CASSSPGTEAFF. The CDR3 coding sequence is TGTGCCAGCAGTTCACCGGGGACTGAAGCTTTCTTT.